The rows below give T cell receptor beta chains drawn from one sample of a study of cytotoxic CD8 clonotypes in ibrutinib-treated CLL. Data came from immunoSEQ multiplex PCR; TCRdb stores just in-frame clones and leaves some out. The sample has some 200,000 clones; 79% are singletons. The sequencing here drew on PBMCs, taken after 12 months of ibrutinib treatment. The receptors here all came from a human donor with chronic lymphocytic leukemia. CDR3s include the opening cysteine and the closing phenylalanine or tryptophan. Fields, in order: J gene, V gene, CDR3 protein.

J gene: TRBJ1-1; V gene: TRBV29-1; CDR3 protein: CSVDRFGQINTEAFF
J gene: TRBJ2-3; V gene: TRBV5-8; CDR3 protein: CASSLAAGVTDTQYF
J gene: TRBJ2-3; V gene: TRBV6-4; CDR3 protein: CASSDSGGATDTQYF
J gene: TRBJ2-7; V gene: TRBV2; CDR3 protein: CASSGGGQVQGSEQYF
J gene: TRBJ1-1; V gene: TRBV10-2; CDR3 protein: CASGDRENTEAFF
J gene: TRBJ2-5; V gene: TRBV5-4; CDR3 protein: CASTEEPAGETQYF
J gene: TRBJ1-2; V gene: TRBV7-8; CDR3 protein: CASSSRTAFYGYTF
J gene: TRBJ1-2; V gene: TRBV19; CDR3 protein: CASSTRDRGRNGYTF
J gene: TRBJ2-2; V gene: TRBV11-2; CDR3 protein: CASSFGRWQNTGELFF
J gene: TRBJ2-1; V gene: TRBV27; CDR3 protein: CASKTVAGRGGNGQFF
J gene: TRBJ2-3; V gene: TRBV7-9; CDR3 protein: CASSLLRPGGTDTQYF
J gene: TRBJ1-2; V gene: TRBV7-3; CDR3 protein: CASSPGQGEVYGYTF
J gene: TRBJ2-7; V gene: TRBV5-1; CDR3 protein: CASSLEDRALHEQYF
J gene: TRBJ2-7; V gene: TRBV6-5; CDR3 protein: CASSWTRARRLLKF
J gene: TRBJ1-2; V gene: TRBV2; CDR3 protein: CASRVSSGGYTF
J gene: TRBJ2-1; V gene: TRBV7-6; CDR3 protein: CASSLIPTGSSYNEQFF
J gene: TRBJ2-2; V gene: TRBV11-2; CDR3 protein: CASSSLRGLNTGELFF
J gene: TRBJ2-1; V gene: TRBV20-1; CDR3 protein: CSAMKAGGMFF
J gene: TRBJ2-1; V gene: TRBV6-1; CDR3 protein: CASGRDRSYNEQFF
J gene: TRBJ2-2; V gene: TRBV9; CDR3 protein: CASSVGLASGELFF
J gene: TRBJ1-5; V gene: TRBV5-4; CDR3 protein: CASSLDRGPQHF
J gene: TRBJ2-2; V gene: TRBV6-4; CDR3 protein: CASSDRSSGELFF
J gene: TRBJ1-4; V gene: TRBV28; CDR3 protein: CASSLWGGPYRSNEKLFF
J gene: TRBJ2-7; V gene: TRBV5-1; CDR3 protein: CASSLALQGPSGYEQYF
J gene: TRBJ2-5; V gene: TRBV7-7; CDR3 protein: CASSLRQGGSQGTQYF
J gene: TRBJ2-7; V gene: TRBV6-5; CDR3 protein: CASAVVPSYEQYF
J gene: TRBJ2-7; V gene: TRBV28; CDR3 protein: CASSLPSGLLYEQYF
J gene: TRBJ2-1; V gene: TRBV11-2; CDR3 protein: CASSFRGNYNEQFF
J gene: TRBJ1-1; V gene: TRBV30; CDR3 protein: CAWSEQGVGDTEAFF
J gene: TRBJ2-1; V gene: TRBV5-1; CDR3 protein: CASSLVEAGGVQFF
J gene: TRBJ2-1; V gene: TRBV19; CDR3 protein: CASSSTARQNNEQFF
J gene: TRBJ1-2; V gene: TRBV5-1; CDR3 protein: CASSPTGYGYTF
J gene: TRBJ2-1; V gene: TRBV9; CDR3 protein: CASSVSGGVSAYNEQFF
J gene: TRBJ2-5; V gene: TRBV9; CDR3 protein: CASSAGGLQETQYF
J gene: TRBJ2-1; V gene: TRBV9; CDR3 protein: CASSPGGSRSYNEQFF
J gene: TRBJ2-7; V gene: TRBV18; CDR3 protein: CASSPTGYEQYF
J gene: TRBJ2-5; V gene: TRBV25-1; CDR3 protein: CASSEYRLSTGGGETQYF
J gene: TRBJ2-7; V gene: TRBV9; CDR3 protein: CASSVGRAGSILSDEQYF
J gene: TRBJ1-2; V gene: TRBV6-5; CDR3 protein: CASSSPTGTNGYTF
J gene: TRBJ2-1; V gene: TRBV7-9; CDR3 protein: CASSLGYASGRLNNEQFF
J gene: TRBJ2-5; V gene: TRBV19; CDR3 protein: CASSRTGSRETQYF
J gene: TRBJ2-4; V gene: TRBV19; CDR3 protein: CASSIGTLVQYF
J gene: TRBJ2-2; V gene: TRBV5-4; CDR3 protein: CASSTGGGQGGELFF
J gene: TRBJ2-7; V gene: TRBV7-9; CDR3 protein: CASSPRYEQYF
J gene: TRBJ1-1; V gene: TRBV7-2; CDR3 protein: CASSEQANTEAFF
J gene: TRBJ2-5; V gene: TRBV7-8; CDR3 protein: CASSLATGKETQYF
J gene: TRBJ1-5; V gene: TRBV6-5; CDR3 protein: CASSYSKDRDLPQHF
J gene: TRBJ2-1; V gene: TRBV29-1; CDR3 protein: CSVMGGTTYNEQFF
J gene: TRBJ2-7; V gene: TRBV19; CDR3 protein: CASSITDSYEQYF
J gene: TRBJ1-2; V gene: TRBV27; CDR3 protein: CASSLSPFGAGYTF